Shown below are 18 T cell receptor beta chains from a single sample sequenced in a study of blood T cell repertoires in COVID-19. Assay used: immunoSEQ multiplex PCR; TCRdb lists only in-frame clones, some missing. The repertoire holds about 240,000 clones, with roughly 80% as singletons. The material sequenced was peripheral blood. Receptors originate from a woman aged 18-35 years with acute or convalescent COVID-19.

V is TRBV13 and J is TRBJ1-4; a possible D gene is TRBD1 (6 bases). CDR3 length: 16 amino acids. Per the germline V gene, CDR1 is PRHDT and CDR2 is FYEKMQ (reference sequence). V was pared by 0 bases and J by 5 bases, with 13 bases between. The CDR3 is CASSLGRTVGNEKLFF. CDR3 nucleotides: TGTGCCAGCAGCTTAGGCCGGACAGTCGGGAATGAAAAACTGTTTTTT. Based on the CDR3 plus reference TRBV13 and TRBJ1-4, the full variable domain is AAGVIQSPRHLIKEKRETATLKCYPIPRHDTVYWYQQGPGQDPQFLISFYEKMQSDKGSIPDRFSAQQFSDYHSELNMSSLELGDSALYFCASSLGRTVGNEKLFFGSGTQLSVL.

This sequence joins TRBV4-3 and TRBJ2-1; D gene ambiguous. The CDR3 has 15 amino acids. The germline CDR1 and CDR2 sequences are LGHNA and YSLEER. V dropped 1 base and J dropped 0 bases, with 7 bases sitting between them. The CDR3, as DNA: TGCGCCAGCAGCCAAGTCTCCGGCTCCTACAATGAGCAGTTCTTC. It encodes CASSQVSGSYNEQFF.

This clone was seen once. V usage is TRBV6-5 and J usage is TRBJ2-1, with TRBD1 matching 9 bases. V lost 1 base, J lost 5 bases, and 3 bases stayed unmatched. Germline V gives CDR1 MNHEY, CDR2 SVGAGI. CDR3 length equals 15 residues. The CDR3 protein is CASSYLGQGDNEQFF. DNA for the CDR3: TGTGCCAGCAGTTACTTGGGACAGGGCGACAATGAGCAGTTCTTC.

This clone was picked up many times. CDR3 coding DNA: TGTGCCAGCACTAAGGAAGGGGGCATTATCGAGCAGTACTTC. This sequence encodes CASTKEGGIIEQYF. The rearrangement links TRBV3-1 (or the pseudogene TRBV3-2) to TRBJ2-7; TRBD1 aligns across 7 bases. J was trimmed by 6 bases and V by 7 bases; bases with no gene match: 12. Germline loops: CDR1 LGHDT, CDR2 YNNKEL (reference sequence). This CDR3 region has 14 residues.

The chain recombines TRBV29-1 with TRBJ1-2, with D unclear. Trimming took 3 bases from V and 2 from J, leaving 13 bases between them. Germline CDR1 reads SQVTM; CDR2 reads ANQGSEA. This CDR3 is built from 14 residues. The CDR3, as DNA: TGCAGCGTTGAGGCAGTCTTACGAAACTATGGCTACACCTTC. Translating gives CSVEAVLRNYGYTF.

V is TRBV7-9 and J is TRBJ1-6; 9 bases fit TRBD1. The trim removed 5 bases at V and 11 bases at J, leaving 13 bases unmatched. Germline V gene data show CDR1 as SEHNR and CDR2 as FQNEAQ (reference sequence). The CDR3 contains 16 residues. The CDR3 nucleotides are TGTGCCAGCAGCCAAACTGCCGGGACAGGGACGACACCCCTCCACTTT. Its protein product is CASSQTAGTGTTPLHF.

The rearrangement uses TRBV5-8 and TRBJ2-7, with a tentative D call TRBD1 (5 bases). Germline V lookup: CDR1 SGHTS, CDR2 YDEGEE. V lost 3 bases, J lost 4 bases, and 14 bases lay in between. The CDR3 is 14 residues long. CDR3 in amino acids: CASSSTALSYEQYF. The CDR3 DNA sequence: TGTGCCAGCAGCTCGACAGCACTCTCTTACGAGCAGTACTTC.

In nucleotides, the CDR3 is TGTGCCAGCAGCCGGGACAGGGGGAATGAGCAGTTCTTC. Its protein is CASSRDRGNEQFF. This chain connects TRBV13 to TRBJ2-1; 11 bases are a match to TRBD1. CDR3 size: 13 residues. V was clipped by 5 bases and J by 7 bases; unmatched bases: 1. Germline V gene lookup returns CDR1 PRHDT and CDR2 FYEKMQ (reference sequence).

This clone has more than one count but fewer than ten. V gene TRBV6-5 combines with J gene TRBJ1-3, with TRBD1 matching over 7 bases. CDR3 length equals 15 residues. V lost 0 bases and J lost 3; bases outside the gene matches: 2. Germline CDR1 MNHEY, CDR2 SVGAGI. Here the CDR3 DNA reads TGTGCCAGCAGTTACTCGGGGACAGTTGGAAACACCATATATTTT. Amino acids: CASSYSGTVGNTIYF.

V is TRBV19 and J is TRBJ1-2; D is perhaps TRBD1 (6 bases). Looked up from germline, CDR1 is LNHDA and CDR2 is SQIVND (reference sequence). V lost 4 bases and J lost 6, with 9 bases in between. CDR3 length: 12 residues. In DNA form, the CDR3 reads TGTGCCAGTAGTAGGACAGACCATGGCTACACCTTC. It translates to CASSRTDHGYTF. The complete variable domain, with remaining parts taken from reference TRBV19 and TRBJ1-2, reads DGGITQSPKYLFRKEGQNVTLSCEQNLNHDAMYWYRQDPGQGLRLIYYSQIVNDFQKGDIAEGYSVSREKKESFPLTVTSAQKNPTAFYLCASSRTDHGYTFGSGTRLTVV.

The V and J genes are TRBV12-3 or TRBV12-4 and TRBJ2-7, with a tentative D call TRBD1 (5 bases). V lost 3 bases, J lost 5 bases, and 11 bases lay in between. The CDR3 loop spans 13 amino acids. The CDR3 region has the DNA TGTGCCAGCAGTTTTTGGCAGGGCGACGAGCAGTACTTC. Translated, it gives CASSFWQGDEQYF.

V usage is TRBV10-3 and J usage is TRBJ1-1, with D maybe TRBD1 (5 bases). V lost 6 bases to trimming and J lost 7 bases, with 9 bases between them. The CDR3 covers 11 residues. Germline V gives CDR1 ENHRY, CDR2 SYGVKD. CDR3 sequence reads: CAIRGGVEAFF. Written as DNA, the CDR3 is TGTGCCATCAGGGGAGGGGTTGAAGCTTTCTTT.

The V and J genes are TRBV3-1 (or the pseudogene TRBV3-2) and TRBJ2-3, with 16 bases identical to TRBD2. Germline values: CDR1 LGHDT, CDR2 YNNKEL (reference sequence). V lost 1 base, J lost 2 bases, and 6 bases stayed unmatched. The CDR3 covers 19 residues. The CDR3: CASSQARGLAGGYTDTQYF. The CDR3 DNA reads TGTGCCAGCAGCCAAGCTCGGGGACTAGCGGGAGGGTACACAGATACGCAGTATTTT.

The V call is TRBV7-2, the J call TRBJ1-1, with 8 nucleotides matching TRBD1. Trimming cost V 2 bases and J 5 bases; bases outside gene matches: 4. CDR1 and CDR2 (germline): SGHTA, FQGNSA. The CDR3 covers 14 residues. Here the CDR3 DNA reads TGTGCCAGCAGCTTAACAGGGGGGAGAACTGAAGCTTTCTTT. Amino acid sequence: CASSLTGGRTEAFF.

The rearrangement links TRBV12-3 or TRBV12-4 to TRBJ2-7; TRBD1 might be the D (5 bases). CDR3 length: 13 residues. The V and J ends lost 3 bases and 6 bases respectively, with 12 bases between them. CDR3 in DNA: TGTGCCAGCAGTTTGACAGCGAGCGTCGAGCAGTACTTC. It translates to CASSLTASVEQYF.

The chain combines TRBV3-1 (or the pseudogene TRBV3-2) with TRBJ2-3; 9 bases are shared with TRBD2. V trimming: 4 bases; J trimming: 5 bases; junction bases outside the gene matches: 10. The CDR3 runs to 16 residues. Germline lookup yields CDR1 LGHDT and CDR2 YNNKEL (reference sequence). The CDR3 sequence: CASSRPLAGTGDTQYF. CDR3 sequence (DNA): TGTGCCAGCAGCCGCCCTCTAGCGGGGACGGGAGATACGCAGTATTTT.

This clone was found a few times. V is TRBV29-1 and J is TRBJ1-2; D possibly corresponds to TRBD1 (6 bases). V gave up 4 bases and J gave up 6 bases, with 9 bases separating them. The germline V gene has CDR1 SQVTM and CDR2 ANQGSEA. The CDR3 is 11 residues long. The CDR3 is CSVVRGDGYTF. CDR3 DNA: TGCAGCGTTGTCAGGGGTGATGGCTACACCTTC.

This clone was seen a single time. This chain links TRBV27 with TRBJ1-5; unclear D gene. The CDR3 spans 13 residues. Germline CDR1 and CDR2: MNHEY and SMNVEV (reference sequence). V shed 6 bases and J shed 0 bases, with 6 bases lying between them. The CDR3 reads CASSPYSNQPQHF. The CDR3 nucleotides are TGTGCCAGCAGCCCCTATAGCAATCAGCCCCAGCATTTT.